The 2 T cell receptor beta chains given below trace back to one sample, sequenced in a study of beta chain features in type 1 diabetes. Whole-study results and caveats: When Type 1 diabetes patients were examined, their TCRB CDR3s proved moderately but significantly shorter in all four CD4+ subsets.

Their specific antigens are unknown. Expressed TCRB transcripts were sequenced because the isolated RNA had all been reverse transcribed beforehand. Some clones are missing from TCRdb's copy, which holds only in-frame ones; the method was immunoSEQ multiplex PCR. The data hold 600,000 or so clones, with 9.5% to 15% observed a single time. Sequenced material: naive CD4+ T cells from blood. These receptors were collected from a man under 40 with type 1 diabetes.

This chain joins TRBV14 and TRBJ1-6, with 7 bases fitting TRBD1. J lost 5 bases, V lost 4 bases, and 8 bases had no gene match. Germline assignment: CDR1 SGHDN and CDR2 FVKESK. CDR3 length: 16 amino acids. This chain's CDR3 is CASSLTGERDNSPLHF. DNA for the CDR3: TGTGCCAGCAGCCTAACAGGGGAACGGGATAATTCACCCCTCCACTTT.

This clone has more than one count but fewer than ten. The chain has TRBV23-1 and TRBJ1-2; D is unclear. TRBV23-1 is an open reading frame, and its role is uncertain. V lost 0 bases and J 0 bases, leaving 5 bases between the germline ends. The CDR3 has 14 residues. CDR3 nucleotide sequence: TGCGCCAGCAGTCAATCCCAATCTAACTATGGCTACACCTTC. Translation: CASSQSQSNYGYTF.